The clone carrying this T cell receptor (beta chain) has a handful of counts. Antigen unknown. In germline, CDR1 is DFQATT, CDR2 SNEGSKA (reference sequence). The CDR3 has 19 residues. Trimming took 3 bases from V and 4 from J; bases not matched to a gene: 19. This record comes from a study of identical twins. Notes on the study in general: The study found that models underestimated out-of-frame TCR alpha sharing in monozygotic twins.

Unique molecular identifiers were in the cDNA, with template-switch universal primer binding. TCRdb re-called the 5' RACE reads with MiXCR, one entry per CDR3 protein. Altogether approximately 530,000 distinct CDR3 sequences are present, under 25% being singletons, with the ten largest covering around 0.47%. Separately, the same data were catalogued under a study of yellow fever vaccine responses in identical twins. According to that study: The T cell response to vaccination in identical twins was reportedly partly convergent and partly personalized.

Input material: CD4+ T cells sorted from blood. This TCR was recovered from a woman under 30 in good health. J is TRBJ2-3 and V is TRBV20-1, with TRBD2 matching 10 bases. CDR3 amino acids: CSARDSGLAGVKPPDTQYF. CDR3 bases: TGCAGTGCTAGGGACTCGGGGCTAGCGGGAGTTAAACCACCAGATACGCAGTATTTT.